In its sample, the clone carrying this TCR beta chain was seen a few times. The antigen is not known. The data derive from a study of T cell repertoires in cytomegalovirus infection. Notes on the study in general: The ex vivo response was dominated by HLA-C-restricted CMV-specific TCR beta clonotypes.

The CDR3 extends over 15 amino acids. Looked up from germline, CDR1 is SEHNR and CDR2 is FQNEAQ (reference sequence). V was clipped by 5 bases and J by 2 bases; unmatched bases: 6. MiXCR, run by TCRdb on the reads, gives a single entry per CDR3 protein. This sample yields about 770,000 distinct CDR3 sequences, of which roughly 28% are seen a single time; around 13% belongs to the top ten. The receptor was isolated from a human donor in good health (CMV status not recorded). Some clones in this sample may be carry-over from other donors' samples. Specimen: cultured CD8+ T cells from PBMCs, collected from culture after CMV antigen stimulation. V usage is TRBV7-9 and J usage is TRBJ2-3; 8 bases agree with TRBD2. In DNA, the CDR3 is TGTGCCAGCAGCCCCCAGCGGGGGCACACAGATACGCAGTATTTT. Translated, it gives CASSPQRGHTDTQYF.